This T cell receptor beta chain comes out of a study of T cell clonality in common variable immunodeficiency (dated by TCRdb to the mid-2010s). Study-wide findings and limitations: Despite equal DNA input, controls averaged around 80,000 unique sequences per sample versus about 32,000 in CVID samples. Fewer TCRbeta clones were shared among CVID subjects than among healthy controls (p < 0.0001). According to the authors, finding the cause of the higher clonality in CVID would require sequencing the repertoires of T cell subpopulations. Fewer deletions and N-nucleotide insertions were reportedly observed in CVID TCRbeta sequences, and highly modified clones with 13 or more V deletions were reportedly absent from CVID TCRbeta sequences. TCRbeta clonality was higher in CVID subjects than in healthy controls (t-test p = 0.018), and the increase was most characteristic of about a third of subjects. Correlations of repertoire features with clinical complications were constrained by heterogeneity among patients within the CVID cohort.

From cysteine to phenylalanine, the CDR3 is 15 amino acids long. The DNA covers only part of the CDR3, 36 bases in frame from base 1. Relative to germline, V is missing 4 bases and J is missing 5 bases, with 7 bases of the junction outside any gene match. For CDR1 and CDR2, the germline V gene (reference sequence) lists LNHDA and SQIVND. Standard criteria, namely reduction of serum IgG, IgA and/or IgM below the normal range together with specific antibody deficiency, were applied for the diagnosis of CVID. There were some 45 subjects in the CVID group (roughly 15 female and roughly 30 male), ranging in age from 9 to 64 years, with a mean age of 40. Most of the CVID patients and most of the healthy controls were of Caucasian heritage. At the time of study participation, every CVID subject had been on replacement immunoglobulin therapy for one year or longer. When blood was collected, none of the CVID subjects were ill or on immunomodulatory or immunosuppressive medication. Heparinized peripheral whole blood samples of roughly 5 to 8.5 ml were obtained from each donor. Genomic DNA from adults with common variable immune deficiency (CVID) and from healthy adult controls was the source for sequencing TCRbeta CDR3 repertoires. To isolate peripheral blood mononuclear cells, diluted blood was subjected to density centrifugation over Hypaque 1077 or Ficoll-Paque. Genomic DNA was obtained from unsorted mononuclear cells using either Qiagen column purification or a centrifugation-based method.

For sequencing input, CVID and control samples contributed equivalent amounts of genomic DNA. For every sample, a 60 bp segment covering the rearranged TCRbeta CDR3 region was amplified and then sequenced. The immunoSEQ assay, a bias-corrected multiplex PCR combined with high-throughput sequencing, was used for TCRbeta amplification. The authors processed their data as follows. Every unique nucleotide sequence counted as a clone and was annotated with V, D and J genes, copy number and frequency. Sequences were labeled productive if in frame, and non-productive if out of frame or containing stop codons. As previously described, clonality was computed from Shannon's entropy. Mean CDR3 Kyte-Doolittle hydropathy was derived from the predicted amino acid sequences of productive clones. The R hclust function was used to hierarchically cluster scaled V gene usage with Manhattan distance and complete linkage. To assess clone sharing by CDR3 amino acid sequence, 12 repertoires per group were resampled over 100 rounds. The repertoires were searched for 70 published EBV-specific TCRbeta sequences and 245 published CMV-specific TCRbeta sequences. After two CVID samples that produced fewer than 10,000 sequences were dropped from the analysis, some 41 CVID repertoires remained. TCRdb retrieved this table from immuneACCESS and kept in-frame rearrangements only. Not all clones are present; in checked studies, unresolved V genes account for under half, and no reason is known for the remainder. D and trimming come from the DNA, and the V and J calls and clone size come from that table. The table gives 32,000 or so clones for this sample, with none occurring only once. The ten biggest clones cover about 6.1% of the sample.

This clone came up a few times. Its antigen is currently not known. The CDR3 is cut off 3 residues early in the read; its end comes from the germline J gene. Material: peripheral blood mononuclear cells. The receptor was derived from a human donor with common variable immunodeficiency. The sequence links TRBV19 to TRBJ2-1, and TRBD2 matches 8 of the central bases. The CDR3: CASSTRGSGDNEQFF. CDR3 DNA, as far as it was read: TGTGCCAGTAGTACCCGGGGTAGCGGGGACAATGAG. Reference TRBV19 and TRBJ2-1 proteins supply the regions before and after the CDR3; the full variable domain is: DGGITQSPKYLFRKEGQNVTLSCEQNLNHDAMYWYRQDPGQGLRLIYYSQIVNDFQKGDIAEGYSVSREKKESFPLTVTSAQKNPTAFYLCASSTRGSGDNEQFFGPGTRLTVL.